One and the same sample provided the 30 T cell receptor beta chains below, sequenced in a study of MAIT cells during Salmonella Paratyphi A infection. Findings of the study overall: Infection appeared not to change oligoclonal MAIT cell TRBV usage, which favoured TRBV20 and TRBV6.

Which antigens these TCRs recognize remains unknown. One entry per CDR3 protein, called by TCRdb with MiXCR from the 5' RACE reads. The data show about 710 distinct CDR3 sequences, 16% seen once. Time point meaning: mid-infection, around enteric fever diagnosis. Flow cytometry identified and sorted MAIT cells as Valpha7.2+ CD161+ T cells. The sample consisted of MAIT cells from blood, taken at the middle sampling point of the challenge study. The receptors originated from a person aged 18 to 75 who was deliberately infected with Salmonella Paratyphi A in a paratyphoid fever challenge study.

By its share, this clonotype is medium-sized (0.01 to 0.1%). The V and J genes are TRBV20-1 and TRBJ2-5; TRBD2 aligns across 8 bases. CDR3 size: 14 residues. CDR1 and CDR2 (germline): DFQATT, SNEGSKA (reference sequence). V shed 5 bases, J shed 1 base, and the junction held 6 bases outside the gene matches. Written as DNA, the CDR3 is TGCAGTGCTCGACCGGGGGGGGGCCAAGAGACCCAGTACTTC. It is translated as CSARPGGGQETQYF.

By sample fraction, this clonotype is medium-sized (0.01 to 0.1%). The chain couples TRBV6-5 to TRBJ2-3; TRBD2 aligns across 8 bases. In germline, CDR1 is MNHEY, CDR2 SVGAGI. After removal of 4 bases from V and 2 bases from J, the junction contained 5 bases not matched to a gene. The CDR3 spans 15 residues. CDR3 sequence (DNA): TGTGCCAGCAGTTCGGGAGGGGGTCACACAGATACGCAGTATTTT. It is translated as CASSSGGGHTDTQYF.

A remark on this clonotype: It is likely a read error, because the conserved phenylalanine at the end of the CDR3 is missing. Because the CDR3's place on the DNA is in doubt, the DNA is left out and the CDR3 is given as listed by TCRdb. The V gene is TRBV29-1, the J gene TRBJ1-6. Germline assignment: CDR1 SQVTM and CDR2 ANQGSEA. The CDR3 is 14 residues long, counting both termini. CDR3 protein: CSVSTEAESSPRNG.

This clonotype counts as large. The V and J genes are TRBV6-1 and TRBJ2-1, with 8 bases identical to TRBD1. CDR3 length equals 14 residues. V was pared by 5 bases and J by 3 bases, with 3 bases of the junction left unmatched. Germline V lookup: CDR1 MNHNS, CDR2 SASEGT. The CDR3 loop is CASSSGQDYNEQFF. Written as DNA, the CDR3 is TGTGCCAGCAGTTCGGGACAGGACTACAATGAGCAGTTCTTC.

This clonotype was recorded once. No DNA is shown, since the ends of the CDR3 on it are uncertain; the CDR3 is the one TCRdb lists. This chain links TRBV11-2 with TRBJ2-5; TRBD2 is taken as the D call from the table, unchecked against the DNA. CDR1 is SGHAT and CDR2 is FQNNGV in the germline V gene. The CDR3 spans 24 amino acids, including both terminal residues. This CDR3 is CDSSFYICSARDPGRGLDIETQYF.

This clonotype was counted only a few times. This chain links TRBV6-4 with TRBJ1-6, with D possibly being TRBD1 (5 bases). This CDR3 spans 15 amino acids. Looked up from germline, CDR1 is MRHNA and CDR2 is SNTAGT. V lost 5 bases and J 5 bases, leaving 13 bases between the germline ends. The CDR3 protein is CASSSSSDNNSPLHF. Written as DNA, the CDR3 is TGTGCCAGCAGTAGTTCGTCGGACAATAATTCACCCCTCCACTTT.

Concerning this clonotype: A clone one base away is much larger, so this may be a read error. The rearrangement links TRBV6-4 to TRBJ2-4; 9 nucleotides align to TRBD2. The CDR3 is 14 residues long. Germline V lookup: CDR1 MRHNA, CDR2 SNTAGT. CDR3 protein: CVSSDTSGPNIQYF. The CDR3 bases are TGTGTCAGCAGTGACACTAGCGGGCCAAACATTCAGTACTTC.

This clonotype has just a few counts. A much larger clone lies a single base off, so this may be a read error. No DNA is shown, since the ends of the CDR3 on it are uncertain; the CDR3 is the one TCRdb lists. The chain joins TRBV7-2 to TRBJ2-1; TRBD2 reflects the table's D call only, with no check against the DNA. Germline loops: CDR1 SGHTA, CDR2 FQGNSA. The CDR3 has 12 residues if both end residues are counted. The CDR3 region is CASSSSGLAAFF.

By sample fraction, this clonotype is medium-sized. This chain links TRBV5-4 with TRBJ1-6, with 8 bases identical to TRBD1. The germline gives CDR1 SGHNT, CDR2 YYREEE (reference sequence). This CDR3 has 14 amino acids. Germline trimming cut 3 bases from V and 7 bases from J; bases unmatched to any gene: 3. Here the CDR3 reads CASSSQGENSPLHF. CDR3 coding DNA: TGTGCCAGCAGCTCACAGGGGGAAAATTCACCCCTCCACTTT.

This clonotype showed up just a few times. This chain connects TRBV6-4 to TRBJ1-1; tentative D call: TRBD1 (5 bases). V shed 6 bases and J shed 1 base, with 9 bases lying between them. Germline-derived CDR1 and CDR2 are MRHNA and SNTAGT. There are 13 residues in the CDR3. CDR3 loop: CASRATENTEAFF. DNA for the CDR3: TGTGCCAGCAGAGCGACAGAGAACACTGAAGCTTTCTTT.

This chain connects TRBV4-2 to TRBJ2-6; D remains ambiguous. With 0 bases removed from V and 0 bases from J, the gap between germline ends came to 6 bases. The CDR3 is 16 amino acids. The germline V gene has CDR1 LGHNA and CDR2 YNFKEQ. The CDR3 bases are TGTGCCAGCAGCCAAGATGACAACTCTGGGGCCAACGTCCTGACTTTC. The encoded protein is CASSQDDNSGANVLTF.

This clonotype is medium-sized (0.01 to 0.1%) within its sample. The chain links TRBV20-1 to TRBJ2-7, with TRBD2 identical over 9 bases. The CDR3 loop spans 14 amino acids. Trimming at V came to 6 bases and at J to 0 bases, leaving 6 bases not matched to a gene. Germline lookup yields CDR1 DFQATT and CDR2 SNEGSKA (reference sequence). For the CDR3, the DNA is TGCAGTGCATATAGCGGGGGTAGCTCCTACGAGCAGTACTTC. Its protein product is CSAYSGGSSYEQYF.

In its sample, this clonotype ranks as medium-sized. CDR3 in amino acids: CASSEQGLDSVGEQFF. CDR3 bases: TGTGCCAGCAGTGAACAGGGCCTGGACTCGGTGGGTGAGCAGTTCTTC. The chain carries TRBV6-4 and TRBJ2-1, with a weak D call TRBD1 (6 bases). The CDR3 spans 16 residues. Trimming removed 3 bases at V and 9 bases at J, with 21 bases between. Germline CDR1 MRHNA, CDR2 SNTAGT.

This clonotype has ten or more counts. The chain is built from TRBV20-1 and TRBJ2-7; D remains unclear. V lost 2 bases to trimming and J lost 7 bases, with 12 bases between them. The V gene's germline CDR1 is DFQATT and CDR2 SNEGSKA (reference sequence). This CDR3 is built from 12 residues. Written as DNA, the CDR3 is TGCAGTGCTAGACTTGGGGATCGGGAGCAGTACTTC. Protein product: CSARLGDREQYF.

About this clonotype itself: A read error may be the cause here, since a much bigger clone is one base away. This sequence joins TRBV27 and TRBJ2-7; TRBD1 matches 8 bases. Germline CDR1 reads MNHEY; CDR2 reads SMNVEV (reference sequence). The CDR3 contains 15 residues. The CDR3 protein is CTSRSRGQESYEQYF. The CDR3, as DNA: TGTACCAGCAGATCAAGGGGACAGGAAAGCTACGAGCAGTACTTC.

The chain couples TRBV20-1 to TRBJ2-2, with D tentatively TRBD1 (5 bases). The length of the CDR3 is 11 residues. V lost 6 bases, J lost 3 bases, and 5 bases lay in between. Germline V gene lookup returns CDR1 DFQATT and CDR2 SNEGSKA (reference sequence). The DNA of the CDR3 is TGCAGTGCAGGGGACACCGGGGAGCTGTTTTTT. As protein: CSAGDTGELFF.

This clonotype is labeled as medium-sized. The rearrangement uses TRBV4-2 and TRBJ2-7, with 9 bases identical to TRBD1. Germline V CDR1 and CDR2: LGHNA, YNFKEQ. V shed 0 bases and J 6 bases; nucleotides not matched to a gene: 9. The CDR3 covers 16 residues. This chain's CDR3 is CASSQDWGQGASEQYF. The CDR3 DNA sequence: TGTGCCAGCAGCCAAGATTGGGGACAGGGTGCTTCCGAGCAGTACTTC.

Judged by abundance, this clonotype is medium-sized. This sequence joins TRBV6-1 and TRBJ1-2, with D unresolved. V lost 1 base and J 4 bases, leaving 13 bases between the germline ends. Germline V gives CDR1 MNHNS, CDR2 SASEGT. This CDR3 region has 15 residues. CDR3 DNA sequence: TGTGCCAGCAGTGAAGGAAAGGGTCCCTCCTATGGCTACACCTTC. Its protein is CASSEGKGPSYGYTF.

This clonotype was seen a few times. The rearrangement links TRBV5-1 to TRBJ1-5; TRBD1 agrees at 7 bases. Germline V lookup: CDR1 SGHRS, CDR2 YFSETQ. The CDR3 spans 15 residues. The V and J ends lost 0 bases and 4 bases, in that order; junction bases with no gene match: 4. CDR3 amino acids: CASSLAGTENQPQHF. The CDR3 DNA is TGCGCCAGCAGCTTGGCCGGGACAGAGAATCAGCCCCAGCATTTT.

The CDR3 loop is CASSDGTSGELFF. In nucleotides, the CDR3 is TGTGCCAGCAGTGATGGGACTAGCGGGGAGCTGTTTTTT. This chain joins TRBV6-4 and TRBJ2-2, with 8 bases matching TRBD2. Germline V gene sequence: CDR1 MRHNA, CDR2 SNTAGT. The trim removed 3 bases at V and 7 bases at J, leaving 1 base unmatched. The CDR3 loop spans 13 amino acids.

This clonotype occurred many times. This sequence joins TRBV5-1 and TRBJ1-2, with 8 bases fitting TRBD1. J gave up 5 bases and V 0 bases, and 3 bases lay outside the gene matches. Germline assignment: CDR1 SGHRS and CDR2 YFSETQ. The CDR3 covers 14 residues. Here the CDR3 reads CASSLGTGPYGYTF. The CDR3 DNA reads as TGCGCCAGCAGCTTGGGGACAGGGCCTTATGGCTACACCTTC.

The chain couples TRBV20-1 to TRBJ2-1; 10 bases are shared with TRBD2. V lost 3 bases to trimming and J lost 8 bases; unmatched junction nucleotides: 10. From germline, CDR1 is DFQATT and CDR2 SNEGSKA (reference sequence). This CDR3 contains 15 residues. This CDR3 reads CSASRSLAGSDEQFF. The CDR3, as DNA: TGCAGTGCTAGTAGGTCACTAGCGGGGTCCGATGAGCAGTTCTTC.

Note on this clonotype: The missing conserved phenylalanine or tryptophan at the end of this CDR3 makes a read error likely. The chain carries TRBV20-1 and TRBJ2-2; 7 nucleotides match TRBD2. V dropped 0 bases and J dropped 6; count of bases not matched to a gene: 7. Germline CDR1 and CDR2: DFQATT and SNEGSKA (reference sequence). This CDR3 is 15 amino acids long. CDR3 nucleotide sequence: TGCAGTGCTAGAGACGAAGGACTAGAGGCCGGGGAGCTGTTTTAT. This encodes CSARDEGLEAGELFY.

This chain uses TRBV19 with TRBJ1-3, with D hard to call. There are 15 residues in the CDR3. Trimming cost V 0 bases and J 2 bases, with 8 bases left between them. Germline assignment: CDR1 LNHDA and CDR2 SQIVND (reference sequence). CDR3 amino acids: CASSIDRGPGNTIYF. The DNA of the CDR3 is TGTGCCAGTAGTATAGATCGAGGTCCTGGAAACACCATATATTTT.

By share, this clonotype ranks as medium-sized (0.01 to 0.1%). This chain connects TRBV20-1 to TRBJ2-5; 10 bases line up with TRBD2. CDR1 and CDR2 from the germline V gene are DFQATT and SNEGSKA (reference sequence). CDR3 length equals 18 residues. The V and J ends lost 0 bases and 2 bases, in that order; junction bases with no gene match: 12. Written as DNA, the CDR3 is TGCAGTGCTAGAGATGAGGAGCGGGGGGGCCTAGTGCAAGAGACCCAGTACTTC. This codes for CSARDEERGGLVQETQYF.

By share of the sample, this clonotype is medium-sized. The rearrangement uses TRBV20-1 and TRBJ2-1; 10 positions agree with TRBD2. With V trimmed by 6 bases and J by 5 bases, 7 bases remained unmatched. Looked up from germline, CDR1 is DFQATT and CDR2 is SNEGSKA (reference sequence). CDR3 length: 14 residues. The CDR3 protein is CSARGTSENNEQFF. CDR3 sequence (DNA): TGCAGTGCCCGAGGGACTAGCGAAAACAATGAGCAGTTCTTC.

The CDR3 region is CSARGESDYEQYF. CDR3 bases: TGCAGTGCTAGAGGGGAGTCAGACTACGAGCAGTACTTC. This chain links TRBV20-1 with TRBJ2-7; a weak D match, TRBD2 (5 bases). This CDR3 is 13 amino acids long. V lost 1 base to trimming and J lost 3 bases, with 10 bases between them. Germline loops: CDR1 DFQATT, CDR2 SNEGSKA (reference sequence).

Within the sample, this clonotype is large (0.1 to 1%). CDR3 in DNA: TGCGCCAGCAGCACGCTAGCGGGCACAGATACGCAGTATTTT. Its translation: CASSTLAGTDTQYF. V is TRBV5-1 and J is TRBJ2-3, with TRBD2 matching 7 bases. The CDR3 is 14 residues long. With V trimmed by 4 bases and J by 1 base, 3 bases remained unmatched. The V gene's germline CDR1 is SGHRS and CDR2 YFSETQ.

This clonotype ranks as medium-sized. The rearrangement links TRBV20-1 to TRBJ2-7, with TRBD2 identical over 9 bases. The CDR3 runs 19 residues. V shed 0 bases and J 5 bases; nucleotides not matched to a gene: 20. Germline V lookup: CDR1 DFQATT, CDR2 SNEGSKA (reference sequence). The CDR3 loop is CSARDTARLAEMQVNEQYF. In DNA, the CDR3 is TGCAGTGCTAGAGATACGGCGAGACTAGCGGAAATGCAGGTGAACGAGCAGTACTTC.

In its sample, this clonotype is medium-sized. The V call is TRBV20-1, the J call TRBJ2-7; 8 bases match TRBD1. There are 13 residues in the CDR3. With V trimmed by 3 bases and J by 3 bases, 4 bases remained unmatched. Per germline, CDR1 DFQATT and CDR2 SNEGSKA (reference sequence). CDR3 sequence: CSARGQADYEQYF. CDR3 nucleotide sequence: TGCAGTGCTAGGGGACAGGCTGACTACGAGCAGTACTTC.